This is a list of T cell receptor beta chains from one sample in a study of blood T cell repertoires in COVID-19. Method: immunoSEQ multiplex PCR; TCRdb's copy keeps in-frame clones and lacks some. The sample contains approximately 91,000 clones, about 76% of which appear only once. The sample taken for sequencing was peripheral blood. The receptor set was obtained from an elderly woman with acute or convalescent COVID-19. Both conserved end residues are part of each CDR3. D genes are given only for firm matches. Clone size, where shown, is once, few, many, or a class for clones that have expanded.

CDR3 length	V gene	clone size	J gene	D gene	CDR3 protein	CDR3 DNA
15	TRBV6-2/TRBV6-3	once	TRBJ1-6	.	CASSNPTGGRSPLHF	TGTGCCAGCAGTAACCCGACAGGTGGCCGTTCACCCCTCCACTTT
13	TRBV28	few	TRBJ1-1	.	CASSYRVNTEAFF	TGTGCCAGCAGTTACAGGGTGAACACTGAAGCTTTCTTT
14	TRBV28	.	TRBJ1-5	.	CASSRRDSNQPQHF	TGTGCCAGCAGTAGGAGAGATAGCAATCAGCCCCAGCATTTT
18	TRBV6-2/TRBV6-3	.	TRBJ1-3	TRBD1	CASSRGQLKGLSGNTIYF	TGTGCCAGCAGCCGGGGACAGCTTAAAGGTCTCTCTGGAAACACCATATATTTT
13	TRBV7-6	.	TRBJ1-1	.	CASSFRLGTEAFF	TGTGCCAGCAGCTTCAGACTGGGTACTGAAGCTTTCTTT
15	TRBV5-1	.	TRBJ2-7	.	CASSLATGTESSMYF	TGCGCCAGCAGCTTGGCCACTGGTACCGAGTCGAGCATGTACTTC
16	TRBV27	.	TRBJ2-7	TRBD2	CASSRFKAGVRYEQYF	TGTGCCAGCAGCCGATTTAAAGCGGGGGTCAGGTACGAGCAGTACTTC
13	TRBV12-3/TRBV12-4	.	TRBJ1-2	TRBD1	CASSFRDRDGYTF	TGTGCCAGCAGTTTCAGAGACAGGGACGGCTACACCTTC
15	TRBV7-2	.	TRBJ2-1	TRBD2	CASSRGTSGDNEQFF	TGTGCCAGCAGCAGGGGGACTAGCGGGGACAATGAGCAGTTCTTC
15	TRBV21-1	.	TRBJ2-7	.	CASSKAYRGLRKFSF	TGTGCCAGCAGCAAAGCGTACAGGGGGCTGAGAAAGTTCTCCTTC
14	TRBV12-5	.	TRBJ2-2	TRBD2	CASRTSGGTGELFF	TGTGCTAGTAGGACTAGCGGGGGGACCGGGGAGCTGTTTTTT
15	TRBV19	.	TRBJ2-1	.	CATGVGQLNYNEQFF	TGTGCCACCGGAGTAGGACAGTTAAATTACAATGAGCAGTTCTTC
13	TRBV12-3/TRBV12-4	many	TRBJ2-7	TRBD1	CASSDRVRYEQYF	TGTGCCAGCAGCGACAGGGTTCGCTACGAGCAGTACTTC
16	TRBV19	.	TRBJ2-3	TRBD2	CASTRSTSGHTDTQYF	TGTGCCAGTACCCGGTCGACTAGCGGACACACAGATACGCAGTATTTT
13	TRBV5-1	.	TRBJ2-5	TRBD1	CASRGTEQETQYF	TGCGCCAGCAGGGGGACAGAACAAGAGACCCAGTACTTC
14	TRBV27	.	TRBJ2-2	.	CASRRLANTGELFF	TGTGCCAGCAGGCGACTAGCGAACACCGGGGAGCTGTTTTTT
15	TRBV6-5	few	TRBJ1-5	.	CASSYSVRGGQPQHF	TGTGCCAGCAGTTACTCGGTTAGGGGTGGGCAGCCCCAGCATTTT
13	TRBV24-1	.	TRBJ1-1	.	CATSSWSGDPISF	TGTGCCACCAGTTCGTGGAGTGGAGACCCTATCAGTTTT
18	TRBV5-1	.	TRBJ1-5	TRBD1	CASSLAPTGGESNQPQHF	TGCGCCAGCAGCTTGGCTCCAACAGGGGGTGAGAGCAATCAGCCCCAGCATTTT
15	TRBV5-1	.	TRBJ2-5	.	CASSLAETRRETQYF	TGCGCCAGCAGCTTGGCGGAGACTAGACGGGAGACCCAGTACTTC
20	TRBV7-6	.	TRBJ2-6	TRBD1	CASSSDTPGTGTSGANVLTF	TGTGCCAGCAGCTCTGATACCCCAGGGACAGGAACCTCTGGGGCCAACGTCCTGACTTTC
15	TRBV6-5	.	TRBJ2-4	TRBD1	CARLITGVAKNIQYF	TGTGCCAGACTAATCACAGGGGTAGCCAAAAACATTCAGTACTTC
19	TRBV24-1	.	TRBJ2-1	TRBD1	CATSDFRDSLFTYSHEQFF	TGTGCCACCAGTGATTTTAGGGACAGCCTATTCACCTATTCACATGAGCAGTTCTTC
12	TRBV3-1/TRBV3-2	.	TRBJ1-1	.	CASSQANTEAFF	TGTGCCAGCAGCCAAGCAAACACTGAAGCTTTCTTT
16	TRBV9	few	TRBJ2-3	.	CASSVELAGAADTQYF	TGTGCCAGCAGCGTAGAGCTCGCAGGGGCAGCAGATACGCAGTATTTT
15	TRBV7-9	.	TRBJ1-2	.	CASSPESNRLYGYTF	TGTGCCAGCAGCCCCGAAAGTAACAGGCTCTATGGCTACACCTTC
15	TRBV5-6	few	TRBJ2-5	TRBD1	CASSPLRDREETQYF	TGTGCCAGCAGCCCGCTTCGGGACAGGGAAGAGACCCAGTACTTC
14	TRBV18	.	TRBJ2-3	.	CASSPGPGADTQYF	TGTGCCAGCTCTCCCGGGCCGGGGGCAGATACGCAGTATTTT